This T cell receptor beta chain was obtained from a study of T cells in Graves' hyperthyroidism and ophthalmopathy. Looking at the study overall: Peripheral blood specimens were obtained at initial diagnosis, prior to any treatment. The study, taken as a whole, reports: Most clonotypes expanded in thyroid above 0.001 were likewise present in blood.

CDR3 length equals 14 residues. V lost 3 bases and J 2 bases, leaving 8 bases between the germline ends. Per the germline V gene, CDR1 is MNHNS and CDR2 is SASEGT. This clonotype has more than one count but fewer than ten. Its target is unknown. What was amplified from RNA transcripts were TCR beta CDR3 regions. First-round RT-PCR targeting the TCR CDR3 was performed with the HTBI primer set. Each CDR3 protein is one row after TCRdb ran MiXCR on the multiplex PCR reads. Of more than 450,000 distinct CDR3 sequences listed, about 20% are singletons. Each 10 ml fresh peripheral blood draw supplied the PBMCs.

The origin of this receptor is a man aged 35 to 55 with Graves' ophthalmopathy. The chain recombines TRBV6-1 with TRBJ1-5, with D uncertain. Sequenced sample: blood. The CDR3 reads CASSDRYGNQPQHF. The CDR3 nucleotides read TGTGCCAGCAGTGATAGGTATGGCAATCAGCCCCAGCATTTT.